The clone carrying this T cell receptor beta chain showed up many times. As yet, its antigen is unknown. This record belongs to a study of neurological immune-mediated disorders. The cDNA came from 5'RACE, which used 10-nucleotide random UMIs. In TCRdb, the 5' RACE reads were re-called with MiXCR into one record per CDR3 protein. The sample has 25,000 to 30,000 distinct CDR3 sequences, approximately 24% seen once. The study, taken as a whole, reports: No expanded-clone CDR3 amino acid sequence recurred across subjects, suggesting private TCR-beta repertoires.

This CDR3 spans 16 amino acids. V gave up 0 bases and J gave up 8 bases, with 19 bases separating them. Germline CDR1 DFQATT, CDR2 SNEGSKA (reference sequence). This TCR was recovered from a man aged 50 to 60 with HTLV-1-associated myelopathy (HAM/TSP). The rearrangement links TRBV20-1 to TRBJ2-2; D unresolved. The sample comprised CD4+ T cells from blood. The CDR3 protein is CSARDHRRGNGGELFF. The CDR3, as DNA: TGCAGTGCTAGAGATCATCGCCGTGGAAATGGTGGGGAGCTGTTTTTT.